The clone carrying this T cell receptor (beta chain) was observed a few times. TCRdb re-clonotyped the PCR reads through MiXCR. This repertoire shows around 50,000 clones, roughly 23% found once; its top ten account for approximately 3.9%. The data were obtained in a study of metastatic and nonmetastatic thyroid tumors. V gave up 6 bases and J gave up 5 bases; unmatched junction bases: 6. The CDR3 has 13 amino acids. Germline V lookup: CDR1 LGHNT, CDR2 FRNRAP. Before thyroid surgery, none of the patients had received any treatment. Sequencing was done on a sample of blood. The rearrangement joins TRBV12-5 to TRBJ2-7, with TRBD1 matching 8 bases. This receptor was taken from a male donor with papillary thyroid cancer or a benign thyroid nodule (not recorded which). Some clones in this sample may be carry-over from other donors' samples. The CDR3 is CASGRTGHNEQYF. CDR3 nucleotides: TGTGCTAGTGGGAGGACAGGGCACAACGAGCAGTACTTC.